A selection of T cell receptor beta chains follows, all from one sample in a study of T cell responses to AZD1222 COVID-19 vaccine. Assay: immunoSEQ multiplex PCR; the TCRdb copy retains only in-frame clones and omits some. The sample holds some 160,000 clones, about 92% seen once. The sequenced sample was peripheral blood, obtained on day 0 of AZD1222 vaccination. These receptors were obtained from an adult in good health. Both conserved end residues are part of each CDR3. Fields, in order: V gene, CDR3 length, CDR3 protein.

V: TRBV7-3; length: 13; CDR3: CASSFGGASEQYF
V: TRBV10-2; length: 14; CDR3: CASSPPDRENGYTF
V: TRBV25-1; length: 15; CDR3: CASSESAGGRETQYF
V: TRBV6-4; length: 14; CDR3: CASSDSAGPYGYTF
V: TRBV19; length: 13; CDR3: CASRAASADTQYF
V: TRBV29-1; length: 15; CDR3: CSVPRERGGYNEQFF
V: TRBV5-1; length: 16; CDR3: CASSQGTGPTNEKLFF
V: TRBV3-1/TRBV3-2; length: 15; CDR3: CASSHRTRVSNEQFF
V: TRBV10-3; length: 13; CDR3: CAIGTPNTGELFF
V: TRBV5-6; length: 12; CDR3: CASSDNTDTQYF
V: TRBV9; length: 15; CDR3: CASSAASGLQETQYF
V: TRBV19; length: 15; CDR3: CASRVGKSPYNEQFF
V: TRBV7-2; length: 14; CDR3: CASSFDRAPYGYTF
V: TRBV7-2; length: 13; CDR3: CASRGDSNYGYTF
V: TRBV19; length: 14; CDR3: CASSIWGGNQPQHF
V: TRBV24-1; length: 14; CDR3: CATSAADHNQPQHF
V: TRBV2; length: 13; CDR3: CASSDSGTSGYTF
V: TRBV13; length: 18; CDR3: CASSLAGAPWSSYNEQFF
V: TRBV30; length: 15; CDR3: CAWGTGAAPNTEAFF
V: TRBV11-2; length: 16; CDR3: CASSSNRDRVIGELFF
V: TRBV6-5; length: 15; CDR3: CASSYGSGPVGELFF
V: TRBV4-1; length: 15; CDR3: CASSHPLRSMEQLFF
V: TRBV27; length: 14; CDR3: CASSTGLAGSEQYF
V: TRBV2; length: 14; CDR3: CASSARLRTDTQYF
V: TRBV5-1; length: 13; CDR3: CASKFEGGSEAFF
V: TRBV28; length: 15; CDR3: CASSSLGHENTEAFF
V: TRBV28; length: 16; CDR3: CASSFPGDREISPLHF
V: TRBV19; length: 13; CDR3: CASRNREYNEQFF
V: TRBV6-5; length: 14; CDR3: CASRGLYSNQPQHF
V: TRBV3-1/TRBV3-2; length: 14; CDR3: CASSQYLDILGYTF